One and the same sample provided the 13 T cell receptor beta chains below, sequenced in a study of T cell repertoires in cytomegalovirus infection. These receptors' antigens are unknown. One entry per CDR3 protein results from TCRdb running MiXCR on the reads. Here the sample spans around 800,000 distinct CDR3 sequences, 30% to 35% being singletons. Sequenced material: cultured CD8+ T cells from PBMCs, taken from culture after CMV antigen stimulation. The receptors shown here come from a human donor in good health (CMV status not recorded). Some clones in this sample may be carry-over from other donors' samples.

The table lists this clonotype with a count of one. V is TRBV14 and J is TRBJ2-3; D remains unclear. Between the trimmed V and J ends, which lost 1 base and 3 bases, there was a span of 5 bases. Germline V gene lookup returns CDR1 SGHDN and CDR2 FVKESK. The CDR3 loop spans 13 amino acids. The CDR3 sequence: CASSQVFTDTQYF. The DNA for the CDR3 is TGTGCCAGCAGCCAAGTGTTTACAGATACGCAGTATTTT.

J is TRBJ2-3 and V is TRBV27; weak D call: TRBD2 (5 bases). The V gene's germline CDR1 is MNHEY and CDR2 SMNVEV (reference sequence). The CDR3 has 13 residues. The CDR3 here is CVSHGLSTDTQYF. The CDR3 nucleotides are TGTGTCAGTCACGGACTTAGCACAGATACGCAGTATTTT.

In its sample, this clonotype was seen a few times. The rearrangement uses TRBV10-3 and TRBJ1-3; unclear D gene. CDR3 length: 12 residues. V lost 9 bases, J lost 0 bases, and 6 bases lay in between. Germline V gene sequence: CDR1 ENHRY, CDR2 SYGVKD. CDR3 residues: CAMGNSGNTIYF. In DNA form, the CDR3 reads TGTGCCATGGGGAACTCTGGAAACACCATATATTTT.

The genes are TRBV9 and TRBJ2-3, with TRBD2 matching 7 bases. The CDR3 covers 17 residues. The V gene's germline CDR1 is SGDLS and CDR2 YYNGEE. V lost 7 bases to trimming and J lost 0 bases; unmatched junction nucleotides: 14. DNA of the CDR3: TGTGCCAGCTCGTCGACGGGGGGAGTTCTTAGCACAGATACGCAGTATTTT. It specifies CASSSTGGVLSTDTQYF.

This clonotype was counted at least ten times. The V and J genes are TRBV7-6 and TRBJ1-1; the D gene is possibly TRBD1 (5 bases). The V gene's germline CDR1 is SGHVS and CDR2 FNYEAQ. The CDR3 has 13 amino acids. Trimming removed 6 bases from V and 3 bases from J, with 11 bases in between. CDR3 amino acids: CASSLGVDTEAFF. CDR3 coding DNA: TGTGCCAGCAGTTTGGGGGTCGACACTGAAGCTTTCTTT.

This chain uses TRBV19 with TRBJ2-1; 8 bases map to TRBD2. Germline trimming cut 6 bases from V and 10 bases from J; bases unmatched to any gene: 8. The CDR3 contains 13 residues. Germline CDR1 and CDR2: LNHDA and SQIVND (reference sequence). DNA of the CDR3: TGTGCCAGTAGCGCAGGACTAGCTAGCGAGCAGTTCTTC. This codes for CASSAGLASEQFF. The full variable domain, its missing parts supplied by reference TRBV19 and TRBJ2-1, is DGGITQSPKYLFRKEGQNVTLSCEQNLNHDAMYWYRQDPGQGLRLIYYSQIVNDFQKGDIAEGYSVSREKKESFPLTVTSAQKNPTAFYLCASSAGLASEQFFGPGTRLTVL.

This clonotype was detected only a few times. The gene calls are TRBV28 and TRBJ2-1; possible D gene TRBD2, 7 bases. V lost 3 bases to trimming and J lost 4 bases, with 16 bases between them. Germline V gene lookup returns CDR1 MDHEN and CDR2 SYDVKM. The CDR3 is 16 residues long. The CDR3 nucleotides read TGTGCCAGCAGTTTCCTCTCCGGGGGGCCTTACAATGAGCAGTTCTTC. This encodes CASSFLSGGPYNEQFF. Complete variable domain (other parts from reference TRBV28 and TRBJ2-1): DVKVTQSSRYLVKRTGEKVFLECVQDMDHENMFWYRQDPGLGLRLIYFSYDVKMKEKGDIPEGYSVSREKKERFSLILESASTNQTSMYLCASSFLSGGPYNEQFFGPGTRLTVL.

V is TRBV6-1 and J is TRBJ2-7, with D uncertain. The CDR3 is 11 amino acids. V dropped 8 bases and J dropped 2 bases, with 7 bases sitting between them. CDR1 and CDR2 (germline): MNHNS, SASEGT. The CDR3 sequence: CASRHTYEQYV. As DNA, the CDR3 is TGTGCCAGCCGACATACCTACGAGCAGTACGTC.

The V and J genes are TRBV27 and TRBJ1-2; D gene unclear. Germline CDR1 reads MNHEY; CDR2 reads SMNVEV (reference sequence). V was cut by 4 bases and J by 0 bases, with 9 bases left in between. The length of the CDR3 is 14 residues. CDR3 loop: CASSSGLANYGYTF. CDR3 DNA sequence: TGTGCCAGCAGTTCCGGACTAGCTAACTATGGCTACACCTTC.

The V call is TRBV24-1, the J call TRBJ2-5, with no clear D. Germline assignment: CDR1 KGHDR and CDR2 SFDVKD. This CDR3 has 13 residues. The V end lost 2 bases, the J end lost 0 bases, and 3 bases lay between the germline ends. CDR3 in DNA: TGTGCCACCAGTGATTCGTACCAAGAGACCCAGTACTTC. It yields the protein CATSDSYQETQYF.

The genes are TRBV6-5 and TRBJ1-1; the D gene is possibly TRBD1 (5 bases). This CDR3 contains 17 residues. CDR1 is MNHEY, CDR2 SVGAGI, per germline. V shed 0 bases and J shed 0 bases, with 14 bases lying between them. CDR3 DNA sequence: TGTGCCAGCAGTTACTCGATTCAAGGGGCCATGAACACTGAAGCTTTCTTT. Amino acid sequence: CASSYSIQGAMNTEAFF.

This clonotype was seen many times. The chain is built from TRBV15 and TRBJ2-7; 8 bases fit TRBD1. This CDR3 is 14 amino acids long. CDR1 LNHNV and CDR2 YYDKDF come from the germline V gene (reference sequence). V lost 3 bases to trimming and J lost 5 bases; unmatched junction nucleotides: 6. The CDR3 here is CATSSYTGGHEQYF. CDR3 nucleotide sequence: TGTGCCACCAGCAGTTATACAGGGGGTCACGAGCAGTACTTC.

The chain links TRBV6-6 to TRBJ1-1, with a possible D match to TRBD1 (6 bases). Germline CDR1 is MNHNY and CDR2 is SVGAGI (reference sequence). V dropped 1 base and J dropped 2 bases, with 11 bases sitting between them. The CDR3 contains 15 residues. The CDR3, as DNA: TGTGCCAGCAGTTACTTCCGGACAGTCAACACTGAAGCTTTCTTT. Its protein product is CASSYFRTVNTEAFF.